This T cell receptor (beta chain) is drawn from a study of blood T cell repertoires in COVID-19. Germline V gene data show CDR1 as SGHAT and CDR2 as FQDESV (reference sequence). The junction had 2 bases not matched to a gene; V was cut back by 1 base and J by 6 bases. This CDR3 is built from 13 residues. Profiling relied on immunoSEQ multiplex PCR, and the TCRdb table lists in-frame clones only, not all of them. The sample yields hundreds of thousands of clones, 85% to 90% seen once. Participants' own reports of clinical history determined their cohort assignment. J is TRBJ1-1 and V is TRBV11-1, with TRBD1 matching over 7 bases. The sequencing sample was made of PBMCs or T cells enriched from blood (not recorded which). The sequence came from a man aged 40-55 years who had recovered from COVID-19. The CDR3 nucleotides are TGTGCCAGCAGCTTAGACAGGGGCTCTGAAGCTTTCTTT. It codes for CASSLDRGSEAFF.